In this sample, the clone carrying this TCR beta chain turned up a few times. What it recognizes is unknown. Germline assignment: CDR1 DFQATT and CDR2 SNEGSKA (reference sequence). The CDR3 is 13 residues long. The ends lost 6 bases at V and 6 bases at J; junction bases unmatched: 1. The data stem from a study of T-cell reconstitution after alpha-beta-depleted transplantation in children. The TCRbeta library incorporated unique molecular identifiers. One entry per CDR3 protein, called by TCRdb with MiXCR from the PCR reads. Of around 440,000 distinct CDR3 sequences in the sample, 16% were seen once. Study results and caveats: Hyperexpanded clones declined; after one year, newly produced T cells mostly supplied diversity. Some patients' high day-60 TCRbeta diversity was attributed to recipient cells surviving conditioning. Expanded clones from the graft, numbering several hundred, reportedly supplied alpha-beta T cells about two months after transplant.

This specimen consisted of PBMCs, mostly from graft donor cells, obtained 360 days after TCRalphabeta/CD19-depleted stem cell transplant. J is TRBJ2-1 and V is TRBV20-1, with 14 positions matching TRBD2. The source is a boy under two years old who had a stem cell transplant for Wiskott-Aldrich syndrome, so the T cells may come from the graft donor. Written as DNA, the CDR3 is TGCAGTGCCGGACTAGCGGGAGGCAATGAGCAGTTCTTC. This encodes CSAGLAGGNEQFF.